The 7 T cell receptor beta chains below come from one sample, sequenced in a study of blood T cell repertoires in COVID-19. Libraries were prepared by immunoSEQ multiplex PCR; TCRdb keeps only in-frame clonotypes and omits some of them. The repertoire consists of 390,000 or so clones, with roughly 86% occurring once and the leading ten covering less than 11%. Sequencing was carried out using peripheral blood. The receptors stem from a woman aged 30 to 39 with COVID-19, enrolled during active disease.

This clone appeared once. The chain links TRBV11-2 to TRBJ2-1, with 8 nucleotides matching TRBD2. In germline, CDR1 is SGHAT, CDR2 FQNNGV. After removal of 5 bases from V and 3 bases from J, the junction contained 9 bases not matched to a gene. This CDR3 contains 16 residues. The CDR3 DNA reads as TGTGCCAGCAGCCCCTCGGGAGGGGTTGTCTACAATGAGCAGTTCTTC. It translates to CASSPSGGVVYNEQFF.

CDR3 sequence: CASSLRPSGSLTGGVGSYEQYF. The CDR3 DNA reads as TGCGCCAGCAGCTTGAGGCCTAGCGGGAGTTTAACGGGAGGTGTGGGGTCCTACGAGCAGTACTTC. J is TRBJ2-7 and V is TRBV5-1, with 10 bases fitting TRBD2. Germline V lookup: CDR1 SGHRS, CDR2 YFSETQ. CDR3 length equals 22 residues. V was clipped by 1 base and J by 1 base; unmatched bases: 23.

The chain links TRBV11-1 to TRBJ2-1, with a possible D match to TRBD2 (5 bases). CDR3 length: 14 residues. The V and J ends lost 5 bases and 11 bases respectively, with 19 bases between them. CDR1 is SGHAT and CDR2 is FQDESV in the germline V gene (reference sequence). In nucleotides, the CDR3 is TGTGCCAGCAGCCCCCTGCGGGCAGGAAGCCAGCAGTTCTTC. Its protein is CASSPLRAGSQQFF.

The chain couples TRBV5-1 to TRBJ2-1; TRBD2 might be the D (6 bases). The CDR3 runs 15 residues. CDR1 is SGHRS and CDR2 is YFSETQ in the germline V gene. The V gene lost 1 base and the J gene lost 2 bases, with 10 bases spanning the gap. The CDR3 nucleotides are TGCGCCAGCAGCTTGACGGGAGAACCCTACAATGAGCAGTTCTTC. Encoded protein: CASSLTGEPYNEQFF.

This clone was counted ten times or more. The chain couples TRBV4-1 to TRBJ2-1; D is ambiguous. Germline V lookup: CDR1 MGHRA, CDR2 YSYEKL. The CDR3 consists of 13 residues. Trimming removed 1 base at V and 3 bases at J, with 4 bases between. The CDR3, as DNA: TGCGCCAGCAGCCAAGCCCTCTACAATGAGCAGTTCTTC. Its protein product is CASSQALYNEQFF.

In its sample, this clone was seen once. This chain connects TRBV7-6 to TRBJ2-3, with a tentative D call TRBD2 (5 bases). The CDR3 is 13 amino acids. Germline V gene lookup returns CDR1 SGHVS and CDR2 FNYEAQ. Trimming shortened V by 5 bases and J by 7 bases, and 13 bases separated the two germline ends. The CDR3 DNA reads as TGTGCCAGCAGCCAGCGGTCGGGGAATACGCAGTATTTT. It codes for CASSQRSGNTQYF.

The chain carries TRBV5-1 and TRBJ2-1; TRBD1 aligns across 8 bases. V was clipped by 0 bases and J by 6 bases; unmatched bases: 5. The germline V gene has CDR1 SGHRS and CDR2 YFSETQ. This CDR3 is built from 15 residues. The CDR3 protein is CASSLGQGYRNEQFF. The CDR3 DNA sequence: TGCGCCAGCAGCTTGGGACAGGGGTATCGCAATGAGCAGTTCTTC. The full variable domain, in which reference TRBV5-1 and TRBJ2-1 provide the parts outside the CDR3, is KAGVTQTPRYLIKTRGQQVTLSCSPISGHRSVSWYQQTPGQGLQFLFEYFSETQRNKGNFPGRFSGRQFSNSRSEMNVSTLELGDSALYLCASSLGQGYRNEQFFGPGTRLTVL.